Listed below are T cell receptor beta chains from one sample, sequenced in a study of control samples from healthy donors and cancer patients. TCRdb's copy holds only in-frame clones and misses some; the assay was immunoSEQ multiplex PCR. The top ten hold around 9% of the sample, which has under 150,000 clones, roughly 91% seen once. Sequencing was done on a sample of blood. The source is a man aged 40-55 years in good health. Both conserved end residues are part of each CDR3. The D gene is left open where the match is weak.

15	TRBJ1-2	NA	TRBV6-6	CASSFDSALNYGYTF
14	TRBJ1-2	NA	TRBV6-2/TRBV6-3	CASSLTDSSGGYTF
14	TRBJ1-2	TRBD1	TRBV7-2	CASSLQGVDYGYTF
15	TRBJ2-7	NA	TRBV6-5	CASSYSFGSQYEQYF
11	TRBJ2-7	NA	TRBV6-1	CASSESYEQYF
16	TRBJ1-3	NA	TRBV11-3	CASSSRQAVSGNTIYF
13	TRBJ2-5	NA	TRBV5-1	CASSLPPQETQYF
14	TRBJ1-2	NA	TRBV6-2/TRBV6-3	CASSYLTANYGYTF
13	TRBJ2-1	TRBD2	TRBV30	CAWSRGGYNEQFF
14	TRBJ1-5	TRBD1	TRBV6-5	CASSLTGVNQPQHF
13	TRBJ1-2	NA	TRBV3-1/TRBV3-2	CASSQTNGYGYTF
12	TRBJ2-3	NA	TRBV29-1	CSTWTSTDTQYF
15	TRBJ2-3	NA	TRBV2	CASSEAPGGTDTQYF
13	TRBJ1-1	NA	TRBV12-3/TRBV12-4	CASTPIGGTEAFF
11	TRBJ2-7	NA	TRBV6-2/TRBV6-3	CASSYVDEQYF
15	TRBJ2-4	TRBD1	TRBV6-5	CASSNSGTGENIQYF
13	TRBJ1-2	NA	TRBV6-5	CASSYSSVSGYTF
13	TRBJ2-7	TRBD1	TRBV12-3/TRBV12-4	CASSTGGLNEQYF
15	TRBJ1-2	NA	TRBV6-4	CASSKTQGANYGYTF
14	TRBJ2-7	TRBD2	TRBV20-1	CSASTSGGLNEQYF
15	TRBJ2-7	NA	TRBV24-1	CATSSNQNTYYEQYF
13	TRBJ2-3	TRBD1	TRBV29-1	CSASGQNTDTQYF
13	TRBJ1-2	NA	TRBV7-9	CASSTDPSYGYTF
15	TRBJ2-7	TRBD1	TRBV5-6	CASSLKDRAAYEQYF
15	TRBJ1-5	NA	TRBV7-8	CASSLFGRPQWTQHF
16	TRBJ1-6	TRBD1	TRBV6-2/TRBV6-3	CASSYTRQGDGSPLHF
14	TRBJ1-1	NA	TRBV9	CASSFSPGQGEAFF
13	TRBJ1-1	NA	TRBV7-2	CASSLQGKTEAFF
17	TRBJ2-7	NA	TRBV21-1	CASSQNRGTGHFYEQYF
13	TRBJ2-7	NA	TRBV7-2	CASSLGVTYEQYF
9	TRBJ1-1	NA	TRBV13	CAIETEAFF
14	TRBJ2-2	NA	TRBV7-9	CASSLGGNTGELFF
12	TRBJ2-3	NA	TRBV11-3	CASSSGSDTQYF
13	TRBJ1-1	TRBD1	TRBV6-5	CASRMPGQGVAFF
15	TRBJ1-1	TRBD1	TRBV29-1	CSVGRQGVWDTEAFF
17	TRBJ1-5	NA	TRBV4-3	CASSQGAGQIGNQPQHF
12	TRBJ2-2	NA	TRBV7-8	CASSHPSGELFF
15	TRBJ2-3	TRBD2	TRBV6-5	CASRSRGAGTDTQYF
13	TRBJ2-1	NA	TRBV7-6	CASSTYRDNEQFF
13	TRBJ2-3	NA	TRBV24-1	CATSRDSADTQYF
13	TRBJ1-2	TRBD1	TRBV6-1	CASSWTGIYGYTF
16	TRBJ2-1	TRBD2	TRBV5-1	CARSWEGGGAFNEQFF
14	TRBJ2-1	NA	TRBV7-2	CASSLAGARREQFF
13	TRBJ1-5	TRBD1	TRBV6-5	CASGRQGDQPQHF
21	TRBJ2-2	NA	TRBV21-1	CASSKWLATNENPRNTGELFF
15	TRBJ1-4	NA	TRBV27	CASSPAGWYGEKLFF
15	TRBJ2-7	TRBD2	TRBV19	CASSRLAGGSYEQYF
16	TRBJ2-5	NA	TRBV24-1	CATSDLLFGGQETQYF
14	TRBJ2-2	TRBD2	TRBV24-1	CATSRGGNTGELFF
14	TRBJ2-5	TRBD1	TRBV30	CAWFLRTGGETQYF
16	TRBJ2-5	NA	TRBV24-1	CATSDSATGPKKTQYF
12	TRBJ2-7	NA	TRBV7-2	CASSPRGYEQYF